This T cell receptor beta chain was found in a study of identical twins. Study outcomes and limitations: There were fewer insertions in abundant cord blood beta clonotypes, but memory repertoires showed no such pattern.

The ends were cut back, 3 bases at V and 1 base at J, with 7 bases in the middle. This CDR3 is built from 14 residues. CDR1 and CDR2 from the germline V gene are MNHEY and SMNVEV (reference sequence). In TCRdb, the 5' RACE reads were re-called with MiXCR into one record per CDR3 protein. This sample yields some 330,000 distinct CDR3 sequences, of which approximately 8.8% are seen a single time; 8.5% to 10% belongs to the top ten. This clonotype was recorded only once. The antigen remains unidentified. The sample was naive T cells sorted from blood. This clonotype originated in a woman aged 45-59 years in good health. The V and J genes are TRBV27 and TRBJ2-1; D is unclear. The CDR3 reads CASSFSNSYNEQFF. CDR3 bases: TGTGCCAGCAGTTTCTCGAATTCCTACAATGAGCAGTTCTTC.